What follows are 3 T cell receptor beta chains derived from one specimen sequenced in a study of T cells in Graves' hyperthyroidism and ophthalmopathy. The source material, RNA transcripts, was used to amplify TCR beta CDR3 regions. During a first-round RT-PCR of the TCR CDR3, the HTBI primer set was used. TCRdb analysed the multiplex PCR reads with MiXCR anew, one entry per CDR3 protein. The sample carries around 600,000 distinct CDR3 sequences, around 15% recorded once. Sequencing was performed on blood. The source of these receptors is a woman aged 45 to 65 with Graves' ophthalmopathy.

This clonotype showed up many times. The chain carries TRBV7-2 and TRBJ1-5; D not resolved. Germline CDR1 and CDR2: SGHTA and FQGNSA. The CDR3 has 14 amino acids. The V and J ends lost 4 bases and 4 bases respectively, with 11 bases between them. CDR3 in DNA: TGTGCCAGCAGCTCCTCGGGAACGAATCAGCCCCAGCATTTT. Its translation: CASSSSGTNQPQHF.

This clonotype was counted at least ten times. The V call is TRBV20-1, the J call TRBJ1-1; no reliable D call. CDR3 size: 13 residues. V was clipped by 6 bases and J by 0 bases, with 11 bases between them. Germline V gene data show CDR1 as DFQATT and CDR2 as SNEGSKA (reference sequence). CDR3: CSASIQVNTEAFF. CDR3 DNA: TGCAGTGCATCGATCCAGGTGAACACTGAAGCTTTCTTT.

Of note for this clonotype: The junction shows a germline mismatch at one end, possibly a read error. The rearrangement joins TRBV9 to TRBJ2-5, with TRBD2 matching 8 bases. This CDR3 has 17 amino acids. Germline-derived CDR1 and CDR2 are SGDLS and YYNGEE. The CDR3 spells CASSDGLPLAGQEAQYF. CDR3 in DNA: TGTGCCAGCAGCGACGGCCTCCCTTTAGCGGGACAAGAGGCCCAGTACTTC.